The TCR beta chain described here comes from a study of blood T cell repertoires in COVID-19. Between the trimmed V and J ends, which lost 4 bases and 0 bases, there was a span of 14 bases. In germline, CDR1 is KGHDR, CDR2 SFDVKD. The CDR3 loop spans 16 amino acids. Using immunoSEQ multiplex PCR, the repertoire was profiled, and TCRdb retains in-frame clones only, with some absent. The profile covers 490,000 or so clones, with less than 90% appearing a single time and around 7.9% taken by the ten largest. Material for sequencing was PBMCs or T cells enriched from blood (not recorded which). The sequence was collected from a woman between 55 and 75 years old who had recovered from COVID-19. This sequence joins TRBV24-1 and TRBJ1-2, with D possibly matching TRBD1 (5 bases). The chain's CDR3 is CATSDHRTPTNYGYTF. In DNA, the CDR3 is TGTGCCACCAGTGACCATCGGACACCCACTAACTATGGCTACACCTTC.